This T cell receptor (beta chain) is from a study of shared clonotypes between healthy human individuals. Turning to the study itself: Donor composition was two women and a few men, aged 18 to 49. Study-wide results and limits: Larger richness was generally estimated for naive than memory subsets. What limited the represented genetic and exposure-history diversity was the small number of donors.

Several immunoSEQ plates held equal portions of the genomic DNA taken from each subset. Here immunoSEQ multiplex PCR was the method, and the copy in TCRdb shows in-frame clones only, minus some. This sample has about 690,000 clones, with 80% to 95% found just once. In regard to this clone: Its antigen is undetermined.

The V segment lost 1 base and the J segment 6 bases; nucleotides outside the gene matches: 6. In germline, CDR1 is SGHVS, CDR2 FNYEAQ. The CDR3 has 15 amino acids. The clonotype was recovered from a young man in good health. Some clones in this sample may be carry-over from other donors' samples. The gene calls are TRBV7-6 and TRBJ2-7, with 10 bases fitting TRBD2. Sample: memory CD8+ T cells from PBMCs. Documented subset: CD45RO+ cells pooled with CCR7-negative TemRA cells. CDR3 coding DNA: TGTGCCAGCAGCTTAGGGAATAGCGGGAGGACCGAGCAGTACTTC. As protein: CASSLGNSGRTEQYF.